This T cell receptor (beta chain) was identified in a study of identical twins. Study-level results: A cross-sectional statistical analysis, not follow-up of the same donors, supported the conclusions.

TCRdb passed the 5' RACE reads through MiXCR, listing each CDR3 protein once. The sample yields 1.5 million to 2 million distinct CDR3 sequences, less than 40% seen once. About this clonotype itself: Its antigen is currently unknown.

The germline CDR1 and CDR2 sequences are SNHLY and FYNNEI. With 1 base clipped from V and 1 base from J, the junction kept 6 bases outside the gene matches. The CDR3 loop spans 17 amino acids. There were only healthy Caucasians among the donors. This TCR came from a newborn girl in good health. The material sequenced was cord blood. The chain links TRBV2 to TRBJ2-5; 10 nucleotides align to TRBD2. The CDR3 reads CASSEVLLAGTQETQYF. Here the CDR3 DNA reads TGTGCCAGCAGTGAAGTTCTACTAGCGGGAACCCAAGAGACCCAGTACTTC.